The rows below give T cell receptor beta chains drawn from one sample of a study of neurological immune-mediated disorders. TCRdb redid the calling of the 5' RACE reads with MiXCR, one entry per CDR3 protein. The sample lists around 70,000 distinct CDR3 sequences; 4.8% were seen once. Input material: PBMCs. Receptor source: a woman in her 70s with multiple sclerosis. The CDR3 runs from the conserved cysteine through the conserved F or W. D genes are given only for firm matches. The size field is filled for only some rows; it gives once, few, many or a size class.

.	15	TRBV5-1	TRBD2	TRBJ2-5	TGCGCCAGCAGCCTAGGGAGGGGTTTCCAAGAGACCCAGTACTTC	CASSLGRGFQETQYF
many	16	TRBV12-3/TRBV12-4	.	TRBJ1-5	TGTGCCAGCAGTTTAGAGGGGACAAGTTTCAATCAGCCCCAGCATTTT	CASSLEGTSFNQPQHF
many	16	TRBV12-3/TRBV12-4	TRBD1	TRBJ2-5	TGTGCCAGCACCCAGTGGGTTGACAGGGACCAAGAGACCCAGTACTTC	CASTQWVDRDQETQYF
many	15	TRBV5-1	.	TRBJ1-5	TGCGCCAGCAGCTTGGATGGTAAAGGGAATCAGCCCCAGCATTTT	CASSLDGKGNQPQHF
few	14	TRBV5-6	.	TRBJ1-5	TGTGCCAGCAGCTCAATGGAGGGAAGGCAGCCCCAGCATTTT	CASSSMEGRQPQHF
few	19	TRBV11-2	.	TRBJ2-3	TGTGCCAGCAGCATCCCCCCCGGGACTAGGGGGCCGGGGGCAGATACGCAGTATTTT	CASSIPPGTRGPGADTQYF
many	15	TRBV12-3/TRBV12-4	TRBD2	TRBJ2-5	TGTGCCACCCGTCCCGGCGCGGGAGTGGGAGAGACCCAGTACTTC	CATRPGAGVGETQYF
many	12	TRBV20-1	.	TRBJ2-7	TGCAGTGCTAGTAGCCTGGACTACGAGCAGTACTTC	CSASSLDYEQYF
many	16	TRBV20-1	.	TRBJ1-5	TGCAGTGCTAGAGCCCAAGAGGGTGGGAGCAATCAGCCCCAGCATTTT	CSARAQEGGSNQPQHF
.	15	TRBV5-1	.	TRBJ2-1	TGCGCCAGCAGCTTGGTAGGAGTCCCAAGGAATGAGCAGTTCTTC	CASSLVGVPRNEQFF
few	13	TRBV20-1	TRBD1	TRBJ1-2	TGCAGTGCTGCCGTGGACAGGGGTGGAGGCTACACCTTC	CSAAVDRGGGYTF
many	13	TRBV10-3	.	TRBJ2-7	TGTGCCATCACTAGCAGGGGCCCCTACGAGCAGTACTTC	CAITSRGPYEQYF
many	14	TRBV7-2	.	TRBJ1-4	TGTGCCAGCACCCCAGCGGGGTCTAATGAAAAACTGTTTTTT	CASTPAGSNEKLFF
many	12	TRBV12-3/TRBV12-4	.	TRBJ2-7	TGTGCCAGCAGTTTACCTGGGGTCGAGCAGTACTTC	CASSLPGVEQYF
many	12	TRBV20-1	.	TRBJ2-3	TGCAGTGCTAGGACAGGCGCAGATACGCAGTATTTT	CSARTGADTQYF
many	15	TRBV12-3/TRBV12-4	.	TRBJ1-5	TGTGCCAGCAGTCCCCAGGGCCCTAGCAATCAGCCCCAGCATTTT	CASSPQGPSNQPQHF
.	14	TRBV20-1	.	TRBJ2-4	TGCAGTGCCCCCAGGAGGGGTGGAAAAAACATTCAGTACTTC	CSAPRRGGKNIQYF
many	16	TRBV5-1	TRBD2	TRBJ2-5	TGCGCCAGCAGCTTGGATACCGGGACTAAGCAAGGGACCCAGTACTTC	CASSLDTGTKQGTQYF
many	14	TRBV19	.	TRBJ1-1	TGTGCCAGTAGTATTGGGGACATGAACACTGAAGCTTTCTTT	CASSIGDMNTEAFF
many	12	TRBV20-1	.	TRBJ1-2	TGCAGTGCTAAGGACAGAACCTATGGCTACACCTTC	CSAKDRTYGYTF
many	12	TRBV7-9	.	TRBJ1-5	TGTGCCAGCAGCCAGGCGTTTCAGCCCCAGCATTTT	CASSQAFQPQHF
many	12	TRBV5-1	.	TRBJ1-1	TGCGCCAGCGGGGGACATGAGGGGCATGCTTTCTTT	CASGGHEGHAFF
many	15	TRBV6-4	TRBD1	TRBJ1-1	TGTGCCAGCAGTACTAAAGACAGGGACAACACTGAAGCTTTCTTT	CASSTKDRDNTEAFF
few	12	TRBV10-3	.	TRBJ1-4	TGTGCCATCAGTGAGTCGTCCCAGGGACTGTTTTTT	CAISESSQGLFF
many	13	TRBV15	TRBD1	TRBJ2-7	TGTGCCACCAGCAACCAGGGGGCGAACGAGCAGTACTTC	CATSNQGANEQYF
many	15	TRBV5-1	.	TRBJ2-5	TGCGCCAGCAGCACCGGGACGTCCAGATGGGAGACCCAGTACTTC	CASSTGTSRWETQYF
many	13	TRBV5-1	.	TRBJ1-2	TGCGCCAGCAGCTTGGGGACAAACCATGGCTACACCTTC	CASSLGTNHGYTF
few	13	TRBV7-9	.	TRBJ1-2	TGTGCCAGCAGCTCCGCCGGGACCTATGGCTACACCTTC	CASSSAGTYGYTF
many	15	TRBV5-1	.	TRBJ2-1	TGCGCCAGCAGCCTACAAGCGGCTTACTACAATGAGCAGTTCTTC	CASSLQAAYYNEQFF
.	15	TRBV10-2	.	TRBJ1-1	TGCGCCAGCAGTGAATTCGGGCCTGGGAACACTGAAGCTTTCTTT	CASSEFGPGNTEAFF
.	15	TRBV6-5	.	TRBJ2-7	TGTGCCAGCAGTTACTGGACAGCCTCCTCCTACGAGCAGTACTTC	CASSYWTASSYEQYF
many	16	TRBV5-1	.	TRBJ1-1	TGCGCCAGCAGCTGGGGGCCGGGGACTCTTACCACTGAAGCTTTCTTT	CASSWGPGTLTTEAFF
many	17	TRBV19	TRBD2	TRBJ2-2	TGTGCCAGTAGTATACTAGCGGGATACGCGAACACCGGGGAGCTGTTTTTT	CASSILAGYANTGELFF
many	14	TRBV7-2	.	TRBJ2-1	TGTGCCAGCAGCTTACGGGTGGAGTACAATGAGCAGTTCTTC	CASSLRVEYNEQFF
many	14	TRBV7-2	.	TRBJ1-1	TGTGCCAGCAGCTTATCCCTAACTGGCTCTGAAGCTTTCTTT	CASSLSLTGSEAFF
many	14	TRBV5-1	TRBD1	TRBJ2-3	TGCGCCAGCAACGGACAGGCCGGCACAGATACGCAGTATTTT	CASNGQAGTDTQYF
many	15	TRBV7-2	.	TRBJ2-3	TGTGCCAGCAGCTTACCCTTACCTAGCACAGATACGCAGTATTTT	CASSLPLPSTDTQYF
many	18	TRBV10-3	TRBD2	TRBJ2-3	TGTGCCAGCGGGGGAGGCGGGACTAGCGGGAGTTCTGCAGATACGCAGTATTTT	CASGGGGTSGSSADTQYF
many	11	TRBV20-1	.	TRBJ1-1	TGCAGTGCTAGCAAGAACACTGAAGCTTTCTTT	CSASKNTEAFF
many	15	TRBV7-9	.	TRBJ2-5	TGTGCCAGCAGCTGGATCGACTTTGACCAAGAGACCCAGTACTTC	CASSWIDFDQETQYF
many	14	TRBV29-1	TRBD1	TRBJ1-3	TGCAGCGTAAGACCGGGACAGGGAGGAAACACCATATATTTT	CSVRPGQGGNTIYF
many	16	TRBV4-3	TRBD2	TRBJ2-7	TGCGCCAGCAGCCAAAGTGGAATAGCGGGAACCTACGAGCAGTACTTC	CASSQSGIAGTYEQYF
.	15	TRBV12-3/TRBV12-4	TRBD2	TRBJ2-3	TGTGCCAGCAGTTACCCTAGCGGGAGAGCAGATACGCAGTATTTT	CASSYPSGRADTQYF
many	15	TRBV5-5	TRBD1	TRBJ1-2	TGTGCCAGCAGCTCTGTGACAGGGTTCGGTGGCGGCTACACCTTC	CASSSVTGFGGGYTF
.	14	TRBV29-1	.	TRBJ2-3	TGCAGCGGAAGAAGGGGCATCGGCACAGATACGCAGTATTTT	CSGRRGIGTDTQYF
many	15	TRBV20-1	TRBD2	TRBJ2-7	TGCAGTGCTAGAGATTTCCTAGCGGGAGTCTACGAGCAGTACTTC	CSARDFLAGVYEQYF
many	12	TRBV20-1	.	TRBJ2-3	TGCAGTGCTAGAGTGGCCCCAGATACGCAGTATTTT	CSARVAPDTQYF
few	12	TRBV7-2	.	TRBJ2-1	TGTGCCAGCAGCAGACACCGCAATGAGCAGTTCTTC	CASSRHRNEQFF
many	18	TRBV5-6	TRBD2	TRBJ2-2	TGTGCCAGCAGCTTGGCCGCGGGCGGGAGGGTGAACACCGGGGAGCTGTTTTTT	CASSLAAGGRVNTGELFF
few	14	TRBV7-2	TRBD1	TRBJ2-5	TGTGCCAGCAGCCTGGGACAGACCCAAGAGACCCAGTACTTC	CASSLGQTQETQYF
many	15	TRBV5-1	.	TRBJ1-1	TGCGCCAGCAGCTTAACCCCTTCAAGGAACACTGAAGCTTTCTTT	CASSLTPSRNTEAFF
many	15	TRBV12-3/TRBV12-4	TRBD1	TRBJ1-1	TGTGCCAGCAGGCCGACAGGGGGTATGAACACTGAAGCTTTCTTT	CASRPTGGMNTEAFF
many	15	TRBV6-6	.	TRBJ1-2	TGTGCCAGCAGTTACTCATCGGGGTTAGGGGATGGCTACACCTTC	CASSYSSGLGDGYTF
many	13	TRBV4-3	TRBD2	TRBJ2-7	TGCGCCAGCAGCGAAGGACTAGGCAACGAGCAGTACTTC	CASSEGLGNEQYF
few	13	TRBV2	TRBD2	TRBJ2-5	TGTGCCAGCAGACTAGCGGGAACTGAGACCCAGTACTTC	CASRLAGTETQYF